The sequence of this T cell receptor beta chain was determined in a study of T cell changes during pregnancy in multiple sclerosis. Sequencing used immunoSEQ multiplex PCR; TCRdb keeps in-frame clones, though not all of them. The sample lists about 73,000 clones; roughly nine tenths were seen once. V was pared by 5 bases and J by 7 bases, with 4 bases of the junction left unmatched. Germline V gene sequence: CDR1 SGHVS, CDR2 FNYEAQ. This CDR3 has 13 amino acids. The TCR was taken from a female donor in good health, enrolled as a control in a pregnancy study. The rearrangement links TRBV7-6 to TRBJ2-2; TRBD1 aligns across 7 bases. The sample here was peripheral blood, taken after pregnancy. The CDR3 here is CASSTSGGGELFF. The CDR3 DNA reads TGTGCCAGCAGCACCTCAGGGGGCGGGGAGCTGTTTTTT.